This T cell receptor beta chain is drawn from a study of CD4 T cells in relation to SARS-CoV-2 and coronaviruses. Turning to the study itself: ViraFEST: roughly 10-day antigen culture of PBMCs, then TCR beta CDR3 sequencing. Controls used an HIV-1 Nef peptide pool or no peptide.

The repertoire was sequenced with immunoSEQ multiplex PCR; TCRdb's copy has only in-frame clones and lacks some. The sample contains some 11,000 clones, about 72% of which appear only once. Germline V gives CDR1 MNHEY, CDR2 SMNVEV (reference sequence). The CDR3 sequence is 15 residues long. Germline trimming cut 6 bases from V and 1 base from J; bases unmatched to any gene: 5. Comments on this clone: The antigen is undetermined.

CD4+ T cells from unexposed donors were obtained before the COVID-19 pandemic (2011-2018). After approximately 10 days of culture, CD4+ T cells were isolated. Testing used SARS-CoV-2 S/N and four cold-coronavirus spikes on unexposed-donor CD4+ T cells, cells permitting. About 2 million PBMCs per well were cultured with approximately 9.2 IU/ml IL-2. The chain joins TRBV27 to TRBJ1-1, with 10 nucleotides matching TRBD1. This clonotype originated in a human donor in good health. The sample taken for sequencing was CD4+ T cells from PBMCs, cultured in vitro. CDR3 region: CASSDRGRGNTEAFF. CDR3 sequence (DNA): TGTGCCAGCAGCGACAGGGGGCGCGGGAACACTGAAGCTTTCTTT.